This record looks at one TCR beta chain sequence and its context. The antigen is undetermined. The data stem from a study of CXCR3-negative and CXCR3-positive naive CD8 T cells. Findings of the study overall: TRB CDR3 hydrophobicity was greater in CXCR3-positive naive cells than in CXCR3-negative naive cells. For naive cells, CXCR3-negative and CXCR3-positive subsets had similar TRBV-TRBJ usage; for memory cells, usage differed. With surface CD5 comparable between naive subsets, TCR strength was estimated using properties derived from the TRB CDR3.

UMI-tagged TRB cDNA libraries were built via 5' RACE. With the 5' RACE reads reprocessed, TCRdb shows one record per CDR3 protein and no DNA. This sample's table has under 70,000 distinct CDR3 sequences. The CDR3 has 13 amino acids. CDR1 is SQVTM, CDR2 ANQGSEA, per germline. Naive CD8+ T cells showed CD45RO-CCR7+CD27+CD95-. This chain links TRBV29-1 with TRBJ2-2. The receptor was derived from a human donor in good health. Some clones in this sample may be carry-over from other donors' samples. The sample taken for sequencing was naive CXCR3+ CD8+ T cells from blood. As to subset: CD45RO-CCR7+CD27+CD95- naive CD8+ T cells expressing CXCR3 (TNR3+). The CDR3 sequence is CSVEAANTGELFF.